This T cell receptor (beta chain) was documented in a study of cytomegalovirus exposure and HLA in healthy donors. Amplification used 60 Vbeta primers and 13 Jbeta primers. Here immunoSEQ multiplex PCR was the method, and the copy in TCRdb shows in-frame clones only, minus some. The profile shows roughly 200,000 clones, 80% to 90% of them singletons. This TCR derives from a man aged 25-45 years in good health and CMV-seronegative. The sequencing sample was made of PBMCs.

The DNA for the CDR3 is TGTGCCAGCAGCGATATGCTTAGTTTCCGGGGGGGCGCCGGGGAGCTGTTTTTT. Translation gives CASSDMLSFRGGAGELFF. This chain joins TRBV5-8 and TRBJ2-2; 8 bases agree with TRBD2. Trimming took 4 bases from V and 6 from J; bases not matched to a gene: 17. Per germline, CDR1 SGHTS and CDR2 YDEGEE. This CDR3 spans 18 amino acids.